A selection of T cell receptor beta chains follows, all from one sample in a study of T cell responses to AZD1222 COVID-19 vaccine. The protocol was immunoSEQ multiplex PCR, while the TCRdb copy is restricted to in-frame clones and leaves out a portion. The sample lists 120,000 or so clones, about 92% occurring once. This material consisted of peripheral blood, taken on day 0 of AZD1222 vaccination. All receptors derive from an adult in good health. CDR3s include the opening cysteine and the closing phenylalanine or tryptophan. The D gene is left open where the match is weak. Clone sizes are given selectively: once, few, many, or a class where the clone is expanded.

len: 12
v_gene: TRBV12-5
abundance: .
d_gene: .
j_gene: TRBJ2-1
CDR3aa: CASGLESGEQFF
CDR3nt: TGTGCTAGTGGTTTGGAATCCGGGGAGCAGTTCTTC

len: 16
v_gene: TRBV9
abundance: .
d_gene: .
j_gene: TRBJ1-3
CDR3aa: CASSVRGTFSGNTIYF
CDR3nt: TGTGCCAGCAGCGTACGAGGGACATTTTCTGGAAACACCATATATTTT

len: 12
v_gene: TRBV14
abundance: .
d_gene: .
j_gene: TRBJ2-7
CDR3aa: CASSHGYYEQYF
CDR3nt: TGTGCCAGCAGCCATGGTTATTACGAGCAGTACTTC

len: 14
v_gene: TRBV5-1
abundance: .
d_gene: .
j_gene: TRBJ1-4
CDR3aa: CASSRDRQDEKLFF
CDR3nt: TGCGCCAGCAGCCGGGACCGGCAGGATGAAAAACTGTTTTTT

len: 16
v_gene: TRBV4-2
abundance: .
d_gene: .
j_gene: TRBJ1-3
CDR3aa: CASSPPQPHSGNTIYF
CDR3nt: TGTGCCAGCAGTCCCCCACAGCCCCACTCTGGAAACACCATATATTTT

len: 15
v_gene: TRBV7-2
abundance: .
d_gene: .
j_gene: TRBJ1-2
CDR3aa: CASSLVGGFGYGYTF
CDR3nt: TGTGCCAGCAGCTTAGTGGGGGGTTTCGGCTATGGCTACACCTTC

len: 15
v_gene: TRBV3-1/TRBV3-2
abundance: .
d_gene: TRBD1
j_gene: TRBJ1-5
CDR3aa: CASSQAGTGNQPQHF
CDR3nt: TGTGCCAGCAGCCAAGCCGGGACAGGAAATCAGCCCCAGCATTTT

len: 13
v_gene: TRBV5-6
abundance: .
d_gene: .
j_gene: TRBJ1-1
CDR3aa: CASSFGRYTEAFF
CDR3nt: TGTGCCAGCAGCTTTGGCCGTTACACTGAAGCTTTCTTT

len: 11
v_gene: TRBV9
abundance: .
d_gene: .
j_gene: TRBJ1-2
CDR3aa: CASSATYGYTF
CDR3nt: TGTGCCAGCAGTGCGACCTATGGCTACACCTTC

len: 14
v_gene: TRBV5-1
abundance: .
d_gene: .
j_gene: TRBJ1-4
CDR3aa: CASSSRQSNEKLFF
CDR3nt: TGCGCCAGCAGCAGCCGACAGAGTAATGAAAAACTGTTTTTT

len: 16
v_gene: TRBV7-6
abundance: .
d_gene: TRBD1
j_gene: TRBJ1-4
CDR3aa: CASSLGGGGSGEKLFF
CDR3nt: TGTGCCAGCAGCTTAGGCGGAGGGGGCTCGGGTGAAAAACTGTTTTTT

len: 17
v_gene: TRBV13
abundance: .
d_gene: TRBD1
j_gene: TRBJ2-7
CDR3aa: CASSPYLPGQGTYEQYF
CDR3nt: TGTGCCAGCAGCCCCTACCTCCCGGGACAGGGGACCTACGAGCAGTACTTC

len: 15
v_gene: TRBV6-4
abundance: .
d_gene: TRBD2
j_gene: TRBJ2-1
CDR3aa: CASSPVGGEGNEQFF
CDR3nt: TGTGCCAGCAGTCCTGTTGGGGGGGAAGGCAATGAGCAGTTCTTC

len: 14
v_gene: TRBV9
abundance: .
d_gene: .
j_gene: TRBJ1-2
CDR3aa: CASGRESTINGYTF
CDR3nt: TGTGCCAGCGGCCGGGAGTCAACGATTAATGGCTACACCTTC

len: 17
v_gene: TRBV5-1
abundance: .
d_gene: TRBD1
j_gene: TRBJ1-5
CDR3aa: CASSLRQGSSSNQPQHF
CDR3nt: TGCGCCAGCAGCTTGCGACAGGGGAGTAGTAGCAATCAGCCCCAGCATTTT

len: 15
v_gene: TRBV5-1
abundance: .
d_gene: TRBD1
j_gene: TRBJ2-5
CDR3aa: CASSSTGGGGETQYF
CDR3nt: TGCGCCAGCAGCTCTACAGGGGGCGGCGGAGAGACCCAGTACTTC

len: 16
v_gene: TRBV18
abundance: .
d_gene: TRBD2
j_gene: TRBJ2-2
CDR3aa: CASSPLAGPNTGELFF
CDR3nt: TGTGCCAGCTCACCGCTAGCGGGACCCAACACCGGGGAGCTGTTTTTT

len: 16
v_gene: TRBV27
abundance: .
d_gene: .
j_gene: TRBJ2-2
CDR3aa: CASSLMYRVIGGELFF
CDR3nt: TGTGCCAGCAGTTTAATGTACAGGGTTATAGGCGGGGAGCTGTTTTTT

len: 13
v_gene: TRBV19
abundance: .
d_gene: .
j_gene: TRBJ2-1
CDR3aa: CASSGDSSNEQFF
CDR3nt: TGTGCCAGTAGTGGAGACAGTAGCAATGAGCAGTTCTTC

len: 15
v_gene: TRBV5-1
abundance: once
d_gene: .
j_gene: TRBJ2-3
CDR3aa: CASRIQLLSTDTQYF
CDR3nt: TGCGCCAGCCGAATACAACTACTTAGCACAGATACGCAGTATTTT

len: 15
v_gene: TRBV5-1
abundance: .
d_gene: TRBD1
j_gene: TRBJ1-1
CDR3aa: CASSNAQGDHTEAFF
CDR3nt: TGCGCCAGCAGCAATGCACAGGGGGACCACACTGAAGCTTTCTTT

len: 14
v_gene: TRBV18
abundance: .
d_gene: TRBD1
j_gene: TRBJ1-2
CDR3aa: CASSSGTGHYGYTF
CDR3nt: TGTGCCAGCTCATCCGGGACAGGCCACTATGGCTACACCTTC

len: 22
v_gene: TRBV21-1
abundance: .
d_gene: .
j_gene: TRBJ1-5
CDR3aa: CASSTPRGWWHRSLYSNQPQHF
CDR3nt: TGTGCCAGCAGCACTCCCCGGGGTTGGTGGCACCGGAGTCTTTATAGCAATCAGCCCCAGCATTTT